This TCR beta chain was identified in a study of CD8+ T cells in alopecia areata. V lost 5 bases, J lost 7 bases, and 15 bases lay in between. This CDR3 comprises 14 residues. The germline CDR1 and CDR2 sequences are LGHNA and YSLEER. Findings of the study overall: It was lesional scalp, especially alopecia totalis/universalis, that showed higher clonality than normal scalp. While tofacitinib was given, many expanded lesional clones persisted in scalp and blood.

The authors extracted RNA and reverse transcribed it into cDNA as the sequencing template. The repertoire was sequenced with immunoSEQ multiplex PCR; TCRdb's copy has only in-frame clones and lacks some. This sample has approximately 210,000 clones, with around two fifths found just once. Stated treatment: oral pan-JAK inhibitor, 5-10 mg twice daily. Sampling of alopecia areata patients yielded lesional scalp punch biopsies as well as peripheral blood. This clone was counted a few times. As yet, its antigen is unknown. The receptor was isolated from a human donor with alopecia areata. Material: CD4+ T cells sorted from blood, obtained at approximately week 36, from a patient treated with tofacitinib. The rearrangement links TRBV4-3 to TRBJ1-3; weak D call: TRBD1 (5 bases). The CDR3: CASSADSRGNTIYF. Written as DNA, the CDR3 is TGCGCCAGCAGCGCGGATAGCCGGGGGAACACCATATATTTT.